Given below is one T cell receptor beta chain in context. Its antigen is not identified. Deletions cut 3 bases from V and 7 bases from J, with 13 bases between. This CDR3 region has 13 residues. Germline loops: CDR1 MNHNS, CDR2 SASEGT. The sample is drawn from a study of cytomegalovirus exposure and HLA in healthy donors. Overall study context: Earlier, 110 million or so unique TCR beta sequences were recovered from about 170 million T cells by an analysis. Unique TCRs from HLA-typed donors, approximately 80 million of them, were held in an early data release. General observations from the study: In a later analysis, TCR beta V- and J-gene trimming showed a link to a missense DCLRE1C variant. In an earlier analysis, productive rearrangement rates for most beta V segments clustered near 87% or 30%.

PCR used 60 Vbeta primers and 13 Jbeta primers. The data were produced by immunoSEQ multiplex PCR, yet TCRdb's version contains in-frame clones alone and is incomplete. Here the sample table reports some 130,000 clones. The chain joins TRBV6-1 to TRBJ2-7, with TRBD1 as a possible D gene (5 bases). The clonotype originates from a young man in good health and CMV-seronegative. Sequenced material: PBMCs. The CDR3 reads CASSDRVVREQYF. The CDR3 bases are TGTGCCAGCAGTGACAGGGTAGTAAGGGAGCAGTACTTC.